The clone carrying this TCR beta chain was recorded many times. Its specificity is not known. This sample was included in a study of T cells after yellow fever vaccination. Study-level background: Low-cell-number fractions underwent preparation using SMART-Seq v4 Ultra Low Input. Study-level results: A large majority of primary-vaccination clones showed up again after the booster (under 98% CD4, 85% to 90% CD8).

5'RACE template switching produced TCR cDNA carrying a universal primer site and UMIs. TCRdb re-derived calls from the 5' RACE reads in MiXCR, one entry per CDR3 protein. The table has about 220,000 distinct CDR3 sequences, approximately 3% seen once. The input for sequencing was CD4+ T cells sorted from PBMCs, taken 10 days after the yellow fever booster vaccination. The receptor was derived from a man younger than 35 who received the YFV17D yellow fever vaccine.

The CDR3 coding sequence is TGTGCCACGGGGGGGCCCAAAGAGACCCAGTACTTC. This gives the protein CATGGPKETQYF. The chain recombines TRBV6-5 with TRBJ2-5; TRBD2 matches 8 bases. The CDR3 is 12 amino acids. The junction had 4 bases not matched to a gene; V was cut back by 10 bases and J by 3 bases. Germline values: CDR1 MNHEY, CDR2 SVGAGI.